Listed below are T cell receptor beta chains from one sample, sequenced in a study of glioma-infiltrating T cells after dendritic cell vaccination. The repertoire was sequenced with immunoSEQ multiplex PCR; TCRdb's copy has only in-frame clones and lacks some. This sample carries fewer than 75,000 clones, 81% of them seen once, and the ten largest clones take roughly 7.9%. Sequencing used blood, obtained before dendritic cell vaccination. The receptors shown here come from a human donor with glioblastoma. Both conserved end residues are part of each CDR3. D genes are given only for firm matches. Clone size, where shown, is once, few, many, or a class for clones that have expanded.

CDR3 DNA: TGTGCCAGCAGCTCGGACAGTTTTAATGAAAAACTGTTTTTT
CDR3 protein: CASSSDSFNEKLFF
clone size: once
J gene: TRBJ1-4
V gene: TRBV5-4
D gene: .

CDR3 DNA: TGTGCCAGCACCTTAGACAGGGGAGTCGACTATGGCTACACCTTC
CDR3 protein: CASTLDRGVDYGYTF
clone size: .
J gene: TRBJ1-2
V gene: TRBV11-2
D gene: TRBD1

CDR3 DNA: TGTGCCAGCAGTGTTCTAGGACGGGGGACGGATTCACCCCTCCACTTT
CDR3 protein: CASSVLGRGTDSPLHF
clone size: .
J gene: TRBJ1-6
V gene: TRBV2
D gene: .

CDR3 DNA: TGTGCTAGTGGTTTGGTACGAGGGTCCGGAGGCACTGAAGCTTTCTTT
CDR3 protein: CASGLVRGSGGTEAFF
clone size: once
J gene: TRBJ1-1
V gene: TRBV12-5
D gene: .

CDR3 DNA: TGTGCCAGCACCCGGAGGGCGGGGGGGCGCGGGGCCAAAAACATTCAGTACTTC
CDR3 protein: CASTRRAGGRGAKNIQYF
clone size: .
J gene: TRBJ2-4
V gene: TRBV5-6
D gene: TRBD2

CDR3 DNA: .
CDR3 protein: CASSFGTGSREYF
clone size: .
J gene: TRBJ2-7
V gene: TRBV5-4
D gene: .

CDR3 DNA: TGTGCCAGCAGCCCAGTTACCCGTGGCGAGCAGTTCTTC
CDR3 protein: CASSPVTRGEQFF
clone size: .
J gene: TRBJ2-1
V gene: TRBV7-2
D gene: .

CDR3 DNA: TGTGCCAGCAGCCGGGGAGGGGGAGAGACCCAGTACTTC
CDR3 protein: CASSRGGGETQYF
clone size: .
J gene: TRBJ2-5
V gene: TRBV5-4
D gene: .

CDR3 DNA: TGTGCCAGTAGCCCCTTGAACACTGAAGCTTTCTTT
CDR3 protein: CASSPLNTEAFF
clone size: few
J gene: TRBJ1-1
V gene: TRBV19
D gene: .

CDR3 DNA: TGTGCCAGCCGGCTAGCGGGGGGCCAAGAGACCCAGTACTTC
CDR3 protein: CASRLAGGQETQYF
clone size: .
J gene: TRBJ2-5
V gene: TRBV7-9
D gene: TRBD2

CDR3 DNA: TGCGCCAGCAGCCAAGAATTTCTACAGGGGGCGCGAGACTATGGCTACACCTTC
CDR3 protein: CASSQEFLQGARDYGYTF
clone size: .
J gene: TRBJ1-2
V gene: TRBV4-1
D gene: TRBD1

CDR3 DNA: TGTGCCAGCAGTTACTCCTTGGGGGGGGGCTACACCTTC
CDR3 protein: CASSYSLGGGYTF
clone size: .
J gene: TRBJ1-2
V gene: TRBV6-5
D gene: .

CDR3 DNA: TGTGCCAGTAGTAATAGGCAGGAGGACAGTTCAGGCGAGCAGTACTTC
CDR3 protein: CASSNRQEDSSGEQYF
clone size: .
J gene: TRBJ2-7
V gene: TRBV19
D gene: .

CDR3 DNA: TGTGCCAGCAGTGAAATGTCTTCTTTGGAGGGCTACACCTTC
CDR3 protein: CASSEMSSLEGYTF
clone size: .
J gene: TRBJ1-2
V gene: TRBV6-1
D gene: .

CDR3 DNA: TGTGCCAGCAGCTTATCTCTCCGAGACCGGGCTAACTATGGCTACACCTTC
CDR3 protein: CASSLSLRDRANYGYTF
clone size: .
J gene: TRBJ1-2
V gene: TRBV7-9
D gene: .

CDR3 DNA: TGTGCCAGCAGTGCCGGGACAGGGGGCGGCTATGGCTACACCTTC
CDR3 protein: CASSAGTGGGYGYTF
clone size: .
J gene: TRBJ1-2
V gene: TRBV6-4
D gene: TRBD1

CDR3 DNA: TGTGCCAGCAGTGCGGACAGCCTCATACGCTCCTATAATTCACCCCTCCACTTT
CDR3 protein: CASSADSLIRSYNSPLHF
clone size: .
J gene: TRBJ1-6
V gene: TRBV2
D gene: .

CDR3 DNA: TGTGCCAGCAGTGAATTCAGGGCAGATACGCAGTATTTT
CDR3 protein: CASSEFRADTQYF
clone size: .
J gene: TRBJ2-3
V gene: TRBV6-1
D gene: .

CDR3 DNA: TGTGCCAGCAGTGGTCGGTGGCAGGGGAACTATGGCTACACCTTC
CDR3 protein: CASSGRWQGNYGYTF
clone size: .
J gene: TRBJ1-2
V gene: TRBV28
D gene: .

CDR3 DNA: TGTGCCAGCAGTGGGGGACAGAACAATGAGCAGTTCTTC
CDR3 protein: CASSGGQNNEQFF
clone size: .
J gene: TRBJ2-1
V gene: TRBV2
D gene: TRBD1

CDR3 DNA: TGTGCCAGCAGTTACTCTTTGGAGAATTCACCCCTCCACTTT
CDR3 protein: CASSYSLENSPLHF
clone size: few
J gene: TRBJ1-6
V gene: TRBV6-5
D gene: .

CDR3 DNA: TGTGCCACCAGCCAGGGGGCGAGGAGTGAAAAACTGTTTTTT
CDR3 protein: CATSQGARSEKLFF
clone size: .
J gene: TRBJ1-4
V gene: TRBV15
D gene: TRBD1

CDR3 DNA: TGTGCCAGCAGTGTGACAGGGGGCGACACTGAAGCTTTCTTT
CDR3 protein: CASSVTGGDTEAFF
clone size: .
J gene: TRBJ1-1
V gene: TRBV6-4
D gene: TRBD1

CDR3 DNA: TGTGCCAGCAGTGAACTAGCGGGGGGTTTGGGCAATGAGCAGTTCTTC
CDR3 protein: CASSELAGGLGNEQFF
clone size: .
J gene: TRBJ2-1
V gene: TRBV2
D gene: TRBD2

CDR3 DNA: TGCGCCAGCAGCCAAGAGACAGTTAGCTACGAGCAGTACTTC
CDR3 protein: CASSQETVSYEQYF
clone size: .
J gene: TRBJ2-7
V gene: TRBV4-1
D gene: .

CDR3 DNA: TGTGCCAGCAGCCCAGCGGGGGGGTCCAACAATGAGCAGTTCTTC
CDR3 protein: CASSPAGGSNNEQFF
clone size: .
J gene: TRBJ2-1
V gene: TRBV7-2
D gene: TRBD2

CDR3 DNA: TGTGCCAGCAGTTACTCCACGACAGGCTCCTATGGCTACACCTTC
CDR3 protein: CASSYSTTGSYGYTF
clone size: .
J gene: TRBJ1-2
V gene: TRBV6-5
D gene: .

CDR3 DNA: TGTGCCAGCTCACCGGGAAAGGGACAGGGGAATGAAAAACTGTTTTTT
CDR3 protein: CASSPGKGQGNEKLFF
clone size: .
J gene: TRBJ1-4
V gene: TRBV18
D gene: TRBD1

CDR3 DNA: TGTGCCAGCAGCCACAGGGAGACCCAGTACTTC
CDR3 protein: CASSHRETQYF
clone size: .
J gene: TRBJ2-5
V gene: TRBV11-1
D gene: .

CDR3 DNA: TGCGCCAGCAGTGAGCCTAGACAGAGAATGAACACTGAAGCTTTCTTT
CDR3 protein: CASSEPRQRMNTEAFF
clone size: .
J gene: TRBJ1-1
V gene: TRBV10-2
D gene: .

CDR3 DNA: TGTGCCAGCAGCTTAGGAGATGGGACAGCACCCCTCCACTTT
CDR3 protein: CASSLGDGTAPLHF
clone size: .
J gene: TRBJ1-6
V gene: TRBV7-9
D gene: TRBD1